Each of the 14 T cell receptor beta chains below was sequenced from the same sample in a study of T-cell reconstitution after alpha-beta-depleted transplantation in children. Molecular barcoding with unique molecular identifiers was used for the TCRbeta library. TCRdb analysed the PCR reads with MiXCR anew, one entry per CDR3 protein. The sample includes 300,000 to 400,000 distinct CDR3 sequences, approximately 23% of them seen just once. The starting material was PBMCs, mostly from graft donor cells, obtained 180 days after TCRalphabeta/CD19-depleted stem cell transplant. The receptors were sampled from a male patient younger than 18 who had a stem cell transplant for acute lymphoblastic leukemia, so the T cells may come from the graft donor.

This clonotype was seen a few times. The chain recombines TRBV5-1 with TRBJ2-1; D gene ambiguous. Trimming pared 2 bases from V and 7 bases from J, leaving 16 bases between. The CDR3 length is 15 residues. CDR1 and CDR2 (germline): SGHRS, YFSETQ. In DNA, the CDR3 is TGCGCCAGCAGCTTTTTCCCCGACCGATGGAATGAGCAGTTCTTC. Residues: CASSFFPDRWNEQFF. The whole variable domain, filled in from reference TRBV5-1 and TRBJ2-1, reads KAGVTQTPRYLIKTRGQQVTLSCSPISGHRSVSWYQQTPGQGLQFLFEYFSETQRNKGNFPGRFSGRQFSNSRSEMNVSTLELGDSALYLCASSFFPDRWNEQFFGPGTRLTVL.

This clonotype showed up just a few times. The chain links TRBV7-2 to TRBJ2-3; D is ambiguous. CDR3 length: 16 amino acids. V lost 1 base to trimming and J lost 2 bases, with 13 bases between them. The germline V gene has CDR1 SGHTA and CDR2 FQGNSA. The CDR3 sequence is CASSLVSRSFTDTQYF. CDR3 nucleotides: TGTGCCAGCAGCTTAGTCTCTAGATCGTTCACAGATACGCAGTATTTT. The variable domain in full, with the rest retrieved from reference TRBV7-2 and TRBJ2-3, is GAGVSQSPSNKVTEKGKDVELRCDPISGHTALYWYRQSLGQGLEFLIYFQGNSAPDKSGLPSDRFSAERTGGSVSTLTIQRTQQEDSAVYLCASSLVSRSFTDTQYFGPGTRLTVL.

The sample holds a few counts of this clonotype. This chain links TRBV5-1 with TRBJ2-7; D is uncertain. The CDR3 spans 12 residues. Germline CDR1 reads SGHRS; CDR2 reads YFSETQ. The V and J ends lost 1 base and 3 bases respectively, with 5 bases between them. This chain's CDR3 is CASSLYDYEQYF. In nucleotides, the CDR3 is TGCGCCAGCAGCTTGTACGACTACGAGCAGTACTTC.

J is TRBJ2-7 and V is TRBV12-5, with 7 bases fitting TRBD1. Per germline, CDR1 LGHNT and CDR2 FRNRAP. The CDR3 is 14 amino acids. V lost 3 bases, J lost 2 bases, and 4 bases stayed unmatched. In DNA, the CDR3 is TGTGCTAGTGGTTTAGACAGGGTCGCCTACGAGCAGTACTTC. Amino acids: CASGLDRVAYEQYF.

This clonotype was counted a few times. The chain combines TRBV3-1 with TRBJ2-7; TRBD2 matches at 7 bases. After removal of 4 bases from V and 5 bases from J, the junction contained 14 bases not matched to a gene. The CDR3 extends over 16 amino acids. CDR1 LGHDT and CDR2 YNNKEL come from the germline V gene (reference sequence). For the CDR3, the DNA is TGTGCCAGCAGCCCTTGGGGCAGGACTAGTTCCGACGAGCAGTACTTC. Translated, it gives CASSPWGRTSSDEQYF.

V and J are TRBV5-1 and TRBJ2-3; 10 bases are shared with TRBD2. This CDR3 contains 16 residues. Losses at the gene ends were 2 bases for V and 0 bases for J; bases not matched to a gene: 3. Germline CDR1 reads SGHRS; CDR2 reads YFSETQ. Here the CDR3 reads CASSFLAGVSTDTQYF. For the CDR3, the DNA is TGCGCCAGCAGCTTTCTAGCGGGAGTAAGCACAGATACGCAGTATTTT.

In this sample, this clonotype turned up many times. The chain carries TRBV7-3 and TRBJ1-2; no firm D call. The germline V gene encodes CDR1 SGHTA and CDR2 FQGTGA. V was trimmed by 0 bases and J by 2 bases, leaving 7 bases between them. The CDR3 runs 14 residues. The CDR3 DNA follows: TGTGCCAGCAGCTTAACGGGCAGCAACTATGGCTACACCTTC. It yields the protein CASSLTGSNYGYTF.

The DNA of the CDR3 is TGTGCCAGCAGCTTGATGGCCTACGAGCAGTACTTC. This gives the protein CASSLMAYEQYF. V and J are TRBV5-5 and TRBJ2-7, with D hard to call. V lost 1 base to trimming and J lost 2 bases, with 4 bases between them. The CDR3 loop spans 12 amino acids. Germline V CDR1 and CDR2: SGHKS, YYEKEE (reference sequence).

The chain carries TRBV20-1 and TRBJ2-3, with 8 bases aligning to TRBD2. V dropped 0 bases and J dropped 6; count of bases not matched to a gene: 8. This CDR3 contains 15 residues. Germline values: CDR1 DFQATT, CDR2 SNEGSKA (reference sequence). The DNA of the CDR3 is TGCAGTGCTAGAGATAGCCGGGAGGGCCCTGATACGCAGTATTTT. It yields the protein CSARDSREGPDTQYF.

This chain links TRBV10-3 with TRBJ2-7; 7 nucleotides line up with TRBD1. Germline CDR1 is ENHRY and CDR2 is SYGVKD. Trimming cost V 7 bases and J 9 bases; bases outside gene matches: 6. The CDR3 runs to 11 residues. The CDR3 coding sequence is TGTGCCATCAAAGGGGGACAGAGGCAGTACTTC. This codes for CAIKGGQRQYF.

This chain links TRBV25-1 with TRBJ2-2; 8 nucleotides match TRBD2. With V trimmed by 4 bases and J by 6 bases, 4 bases remained unmatched. Germline CDR1 MGHDK, CDR2 SYGVNS. The CDR3 is made up of 14 amino acids. The CDR3 bases are TGTGCCAGCAGTGCGGGAGGGTCCGCCGGGGAGCTGTTTTTT. This sequence encodes CASSAGGSAGELFF.

The genes are TRBV18 and TRBJ2-7; 10 bases line up with TRBD2. This CDR3 region has 15 residues. CDR1 and CDR2 (germline): KGHSH, LQKENI. V lost 0 bases and J lost 5; bases outside the gene matches: 4. The CDR3 nucleotides read TGTGCCAGCTCACCACCAGCGGGAGGGCCACACGAGCAGTACTTC. Translated: CASSPPAGGPHEQYF.

In its sample, this clonotype was seen a few times. The genes are TRBV5-1 and TRBJ2-6; D remains unclear. The germline V gene has CDR1 SGHRS and CDR2 YFSETQ. The CDR3 is 14 residues long. V dropped 0 bases and J dropped 4 bases, with 5 bases sitting between them. DNA of the CDR3: TGCGCCAGCAGCTTGGTTGCGGGGGCCAACGTCCTGACTTTC. This encodes CASSLVAGANVLTF.

The chain combines TRBV9 with TRBJ1-2, with 9 bases lining up with TRBD1. J was trimmed by 6 bases and V by 3 bases; bases with no gene match: 12. This CDR3 has 16 residues. Germline CDR1 and CDR2: SGDLS and YYNGEE. The CDR3 coding sequence is TGTGCCAGCAGCGCGCCCCGCAACAGGGGGCGTGATGGCTACACCTTC. Its translation: CASSAPRNRGRDGYTF.